Below are 30 T cell receptor beta chains sequenced from a single sample in a study of blood T cell repertoires in COVID-19. This table comes from immunoSEQ multiplex PCR, and its TCRdb copy is limited to in-frame clones, with some not included. The table records approximately 390,000 clones, roughly 86% of them present only once. The sequenced sample consisted of PBMCs or T cells enriched from blood (not recorded which). Receptors originate from a woman in her 40s with acute COVID-19.

This chain uses TRBV7-2 with TRBJ2-5; no clear D gene. This CDR3 has 16 amino acids. Per germline, CDR1 SGHTA and CDR2 FQGNSA. V lost 1 base and J lost 0, with 12 bases in between. The CDR3 spells CASSLGAARNQETQYF. In nucleotides, the CDR3 is TGTGCCAGCAGCTTAGGGGCAGCCAGAAACCAAGAGACCCAGTACTTC.

This sequence joins TRBV10-3 and TRBJ2-7; D might be TRBD2 (7 bases). The V end lost 6 bases, the J end lost 4 bases, and 19 bases lay between the germline ends. Germline V lookup: CDR1 ENHRY, CDR2 SYGVKD. This CDR3 contains 15 residues. CDR3 residues: CAIREGGDRYYEQYF. CDR3 bases: TGTGCCATCAGGGAGGGGGGGGATAGATATTACGAGCAGTACTTC.

The genes are TRBV4-1 and TRBJ1-6; no clear D gene. This CDR3 spans 12 amino acids. The V gene lost 2 bases and the J gene lost 11 bases, with 7 bases spanning the gap. Germline assignment: CDR1 MGHRA and CDR2 YSYEKL. The CDR3, as DNA: TGCGCCAGCAGCCAATTACTGCCACCCCTCCACTTT. This encodes CASSQLLPPLHF.

The chain has TRBV5-4 and TRBJ2-5; a possible D gene is TRBD2 (5 bases). The V end lost 3 bases, the J end lost 4 bases, and 13 bases lay between the germline ends. CDR3 length equals 14 residues. Germline CDR1 reads SGHNT; CDR2 reads YYREEE (reference sequence). The chain's CDR3 is CASSSSGIRETQYF. For the CDR3, the DNA is TGTGCCAGCAGCTCGTCGGGGATTAGAGAGACCCAGTACTTC.

V usage is TRBV28 and J usage is TRBJ1-5; 8 positions agree with TRBD1. The V gene end was trimmed by 1 base and the J gene end by 7 bases; junction bases not matched to a gene: 9. The CDR3 extends over 16 amino acids. Germline CDR1 reads MDHEN; CDR2 reads SYDVKM. CDR3 sequence reads: CASSLSNRGSGQPQHF. In nucleotides, the CDR3 is TGTGCCAGCAGTTTATCGAACAGGGGGTCAGGGCAGCCCCAGCATTTT. Based on the CDR3 plus reference TRBV28 and TRBJ1-5, the full variable domain is DVKVTQSSRYLVKRTGEKVFLECVQDMDHENMFWYRQDPGLGLRLIYFSYDVKMKEKGDIPEGYSVSREKKERFSLILESASTNQTSMYLCASSLSNRGSGQPQHFGDGTRLSIL.

This chain joins TRBV18 and TRBJ2-7; TRBD1 aligns across 7 bases. The CDR3 totals 13 residues. Trimming at V came to 4 bases and at J to 2 bases, leaving 2 bases not matched to a gene. Per germline, CDR1 KGHSH and CDR2 LQKENI. For the CDR3, the DNA is TGTGCCAGCTCACGGGACAGCACCTACGAGCAGTACTTC. Its translation is CASSRDSTYEQYF.

This clone was picked up a small number of times. The chain uses TRBV29-1 and TRBJ1-3, with D uncertain. From germline, CDR1 is SQVTM and CDR2 ANQGSEA. The V and J ends lost 1 base and 2 bases respectively, with 6 bases between them. This CDR3 spans 13 amino acids. For the CDR3, the DNA is TGCAGCGTTGAAGGGAGTACTGGAAACACCATATATTTT. Translating gives CSVEGSTGNTIYF.

The V call is TRBV7-6, the J call TRBJ2-2; tentatively, D is TRBD2 (5 bases). The CDR3 is made up of 16 amino acids. CDR1 and CDR2 (germline): SGHVS, FNYEAQ. The ends were cut back, 5 bases at V and 6 bases at J, with 19 bases in the middle. The CDR3 protein is CASSALLRGNPGELFF. The CDR3 region has the DNA TGTGCCAGCAGCGCCCTACTCCGGGGTAACCCCGGGGAGCTGTTTTTT.

The CDR3 nucleotides are TGTGCCAGCAGTGAAGGTCTTGCGGCCTCGAATTCACCCCTCCACTTT. It translates to CASSEGLAASNSPLHF. The chain links TRBV6-1 to TRBJ1-6, with D unclear. Germline V lookup: CDR1 MNHNS, CDR2 SASEGT. V lost 1 base to trimming and J lost 7 bases, with 14 bases between them. This CDR3 is 16 amino acids long.

This chain uses TRBV2 with TRBJ1-4, with a possible D match to TRBD1 (5 bases). Germline values: CDR1 SNHLY, CDR2 FYNNEI. The CDR3 totals 14 residues. V was pared by 6 bases and J by 8 bases, with 16 bases between. CDR3 protein: CASRGGAGTEKLFF. In DNA form, the CDR3 reads TGTGCCAGCAGAGGCGGGGCAGGGACCGAAAAACTGTTTTTT.

Ten or more counts support this clone. This chain uses TRBV24-1 with TRBJ2-2; 7 nucleotides align to TRBD1. The CDR3 covers 16 residues. V trimming: 2 bases; J trimming: 3 bases; junction bases outside the gene matches: 5. Germline CDR1 KGHDR, CDR2 SFDVKD. The CDR3: CATSDSPTGYTGELFF. DNA for the CDR3: TGTGCCACCAGTGATTCCCCGACAGGGTACACCGGGGAGCTGTTTTTT.

V gene TRBV6-6 combines with J gene TRBJ1-6; 8 bases fit TRBD1. Trimming at V came to 5 bases and at J to 8 bases, leaving 5 bases not matched to a gene. Germline V gives CDR1 MNHNY, CDR2 SVGAGI (reference sequence). The CDR3 has 14 amino acids. CDR3 DNA sequence: TGTGCCAGCAGTCGCGACAGGGGTTATTCACCCCTCCACTTT. Residues: CASSRDRGYSPLHF.

This clone has only a few counts. The V call is TRBV30, the J call TRBJ2-2; 9 bases line up with TRBD1. The V segment lost 2 bases and the J segment 7 bases; nucleotides outside the gene matches: 11. This CDR3 has 16 amino acids. Germline lookup yields CDR1 GTSNPN and CDR2 SVGIG (reference sequence). CDR3 sequence (DNA): TGTGCCTGGAGTCTCACACCTGGACAGGGGATCGGGGAGCTGTTTTTT. Translating gives CAWSLTPGQGIGELFF.

The table lists this clone with a count of one. V is TRBV18 and J is TRBJ2-6; 9 positions match TRBD2. Per the germline V gene, CDR1 is KGHSH and CDR2 is LQKENI. This CDR3 comprises 17 residues. The V gene end was trimmed by 3 bases and the J gene end by 1 base; junction bases not matched to a gene: 4. CDR3 amino acids: CASSPALAGSGANVLTF. CDR3 nucleotide sequence: TGTGCCAGCTCACCCGCCCTAGCGGGGTCTGGGGCCAACGTCCTGACTTTC.

This clone was detected only once. The chain carries TRBV6-5 and TRBJ1-2; unclear D gene. Germline lookup yields CDR1 MNHEY and CDR2 SVGAGI. This CDR3 is 15 amino acids long. Trimming left V 3 bases short and J 4 bases short, with 15 bases between. CDR3 protein: CASSYSRADSYGYTF. The CDR3 DNA is TGTGCCAGCAGTTATAGCCGGGCGGACTCCTATGGCTACACCTTC.

This clone was recorded a few times. The J gene is TRBJ1-1, the V gene TRBV7-9; D unresolved. The CDR3 length is 15 residues. Germline CDR1 and CDR2: SEHNR and FQNEAQ (reference sequence). V lost 2 bases and J 5 bases, leaving 15 bases between the germline ends. The chain's CDR3 is CASSLKSMEGTEAFF. Here the CDR3 DNA reads TGTGCCAGCAGCTTAAAGTCGATGGAGGGAACTGAAGCTTTCTTT.

The V call is TRBV6-5, the J call TRBJ1-6, with TRBD1 identical over 8 bases. CDR3 size: 15 residues. The V and J ends lost 3 bases and 4 bases, in that order; junction bases with no gene match: 2. The germline gives CDR1 MNHEY, CDR2 SVGAGI. CDR3 nucleotide sequence: TGTGCCAGCAGTTATGGACAGGGATATAATTCACCCCTCCACTTT. Its translation: CASSYGQGYNSPLHF.

This clone showed up just once. J is TRBJ2-5 and V is TRBV30; 7 nucleotides line up with TRBD2. CDR1 and CDR2 from the germline V gene are GTSNPN and SVGIG (reference sequence). The trim removed 5 bases at V and 4 bases at J, leaving 7 bases unmatched. CDR3 length: 13 residues. CDR3 protein: CAWDRLAIETQYF. The CDR3 DNA is TGTGCCTGGGACAGACTAGCCATAGAGACCCAGTACTTC.

This chain uses TRBV19 with TRBJ2-3; D possibly corresponds to TRBD2 (6 bases). Trimming pared 5 bases from V and 2 bases from J, leaving 14 bases between. Per the germline V gene, CDR1 is LNHDA and CDR2 is SQIVND (reference sequence). This CDR3 spans 15 amino acids. The CDR3 is CASSPGGHPTDTQYF. The CDR3 DNA reads as TGTGCCAGTAGTCCCGGGGGTCACCCCACAGATACGCAGTATTTT. The entire variable domain, with the rest obtained from reference TRBV19 and TRBJ2-3, is as follows: DGGITQSPKYLFRKEGQNVTLSCEQNLNHDAMYWYRQDPGQGLRLIYYSQIVNDFQKGDIAEGYSVSREKKESFPLTVTSAQKNPTAFYLCASSPGGHPTDTQYFGPGTRLTVL.

Regarding this clone: This sample also contains other DNA sequences that code for the same CDR3. The chain is built from TRBV29-1 and TRBJ1-2, with D tentatively TRBD1 (5 bases). Germline CDR1 reads SQVTM; CDR2 reads ANQGSEA. Between the trimmed V and J ends, which lost 7 bases and 4 bases, there was a span of 10 bases. The CDR3 extends over 11 amino acids. As DNA, the CDR3 is TGCAGCGGGGGTGACAGCTATGGCTACACCTTC. Translation gives CSGGDSYGYTF.

This rearrangement joins TRBV27 to TRBJ1-1; 7 nucleotides agree with TRBD1. This CDR3 contains 13 residues. Germline V gene lookup returns CDR1 MNHEY and CDR2 SMNVEV (reference sequence). Unmatched junction bases numbered 5, after V lost 5 bases and J lost 5 bases. In DNA, the CDR3 is TGTGCCAGCAGTGTCCGGGACAGAACTGAAGCTTTCTTT. It codes for CASSVRDRTEAFF.

The chain combines TRBV12-3 or TRBV12-4 with TRBJ2-3, with D perhaps matching TRBD1 (6 bases). V was pared by 7 bases and J by 3 bases, with 11 bases between. The CDR3 runs 13 residues. CDR3 sequence reads: CASKPGDTDTQYF. In DNA, the CDR3 is TGTGCCAGCAAGCCAGGGGATACAGATACGCAGTATTTT.

This clone came up once. The chain has TRBV9 and TRBJ2-2; no definite D call. Germline V gene data show CDR1 as SGDLS and CDR2 as YYNGEE. Trimming removed 0 bases from V and 4 bases from J, with 7 bases in between. This CDR3 contains 14 residues. DNA of the CDR3: TGTGCCAGCAGCGTAGCTACGATCACCGGGGAGCTGTTTTTT. It is translated as CASSVATITGELFF.

V gene TRBV5-1 combines with J gene TRBJ2-2, with D perhaps TRBD2 (6 bases). CDR1 and CDR2 (germline): SGHRS, YFSETQ. The CDR3 extends over 17 amino acids. The V gene lost 4 bases and the J gene lost 0 bases, with 16 bases spanning the gap. Here the CDR3 reads CASSPQPGLANTGELFF. CDR3 coding DNA: TGCGCCAGCAGCCCCCAACCGGGACTGGCGAACACCGGGGAGCTGTTTTTT.

Remarks on this clone: Relative to the germline gene, one junction end is altered; a read error may explain this. The chain links TRBV5-1 to TRBJ2-3; 12 nucleotides match TRBD2. The CDR3 has 16 amino acids. The germline CDR1 and CDR2 sequences are SGHRS and YFSETQ. The CDR3, as DNA: TGCGCCAGCAGCTTACCGACTAGCGGGGGCACGGATACGCAGTATTTT. This sequence encodes CASSLPTSGGTDTQYF.

This clone was seen a single time. The rearrangement links TRBV27 to TRBJ2-2; D is undetermined. There are 14 residues in the CDR3. The V and J ends lost 6 bases and 4 bases respectively, with 12 bases between them. The germline gives CDR1 MNHEY, CDR2 SMNVEV (reference sequence). CDR3 region: CASRTVSGTGELFF. For the CDR3, the DNA is TGTGCCAGCAGGACGGTGTCGGGCACCGGGGAGCTGTTTTTT.

This clone showed up just a few times. The V and J genes are TRBV27 and TRBJ1-4; 10 nucleotides align to TRBD1. The CDR3 loop spans 15 amino acids. The ends lost 6 bases at V and 7 bases at J; junction bases unmatched: 8. CDR1 is MNHEY, CDR2 SMNVEV, per germline (reference sequence). CDR3 loop: CASRDLTGGFEKLFF. Written as DNA, the CDR3 is TGTGCCAGCAGAGACCTGACAGGGGGCTTTGAAAAACTGTTTTTT.

This chain uses TRBV10-3 with TRBJ1-3; maybe TRBD1 (6 bases). Deletions cut 0 bases from V and 0 bases from J, with 12 bases between. CDR1 ENHRY and CDR2 SYGVKD come from the germline V gene. This CDR3 comprises 17 residues. The CDR3 region is CAISESRTASSGNTIYF. The CDR3 bases are TGTGCCATCAGTGAGTCTAGGACAGCGAGCTCTGGAAACACCATATATTTT.

V is TRBV7-9 and J is TRBJ1-1, with 7 bases identical to TRBD1. Losses at the gene ends were 3 bases for V and 2 bases for J; bases not matched to a gene: 6. The CDR3 runs to 15 residues. The germline CDR1 and CDR2 sequences are SEHNR and FQNEAQ (reference sequence). In DNA form, the CDR3 reads TGTGCCAGCAGCTTTGGAAGACAGGGAAACACTGAAGCTTTCTTT. It is translated as CASSFGRQGNTEAFF. Filled out from reference TRBV7-9 and TRBJ1-1, the complete variable domain reads DTGVSQNPRHKITKRGQNVTFRCDPISEHNRLYWYRQTLGQGPEFLTYFQNEAQLEKSRLLSDRFSAERPKGSFSTLEIQRTEQGDSAMYLCASSFGRQGNTEAFFGQGTRLTVV.

V and J are TRBV4-1 and TRBJ2-2; TRBD1 is a possible D gene (6 bases). The ends were cut back, 3 bases at V and 8 bases at J, with 13 bases in the middle. The CDR3 spans 14 residues. CDR1 is MGHRA, CDR2 YSYEKL, per germline. In nucleotides, the CDR3 is TGCGCCAGCAGCCATTACAGGGATAGTGGGGAGCTGTTTTTT. It is translated as CASSHYRDSGELFF.